Shown below are 14 T cell receptor beta chains from a single sample sequenced in a study of Graves' ophthalmopathy and Graves' hyperthyroidism. Transcripts of RNA were the source for amplifying TCR beta CDR3 regions. Following a first-round RT-PCR that used HTBI primers, a second-round multiplex PCR was carried out. TCRdb re-called the multiplex PCR reads through MiXCR, storing one row per CDR3 protein. The top ten hold 3% to 3.5% of the sample, which has around 600,000 distinct CDR3 sequences, just over 40% seen once. Material: peripheral blood. These receptors all come from an adult man with Graves' ophthalmopathy.

This clonotype has ten or more counts. The chain employs TRBV7-2 and TRBJ2-7, with 8 bases aligning to TRBD1. This CDR3 has 13 residues. Germline CDR1 SGHTA, CDR2 FQGNSA. Trimming removed 6 bases from V and 4 bases from J; junction bases left unmatched: 5. CDR3 region: CASRGQVGYEQYF. The CDR3 DNA sequence: TGTGCCAGCAGGGGACAGGTCGGGTACGAGCAGTACTTC. The full variable domain, completed using reference TRBV7-2 and TRBJ2-7, is GAGVSQSPSNKVTEKGKDVELRCDPISGHTALYWYRQSLGQGLEFLIYFQGNSAPDKSGLPSDRFSAERTGGSVSTLTIQRTQQEDSAVYLCASRGQVGYEQYFGPGTRLTVT.

V usage is TRBV5-1 and J usage is TRBJ1-4; possible D gene TRBD1, 5 bases. This CDR3 contains 14 residues. Germline V gives CDR1 SGHRS, CDR2 YFSETQ. Trimming stripped 4 bases from V and 8 bases from J, with 15 bases between. CDR3 sequence (DNA): TGCGCCAGCAGCGCGACGGGGGAAGGAGAAAAACTGTTTTTT. Translation gives CASSATGEGEKLFF.

Turning to this clonotype: A clone one base away is much larger, so this may be a read error. The final CDR3 position lacks the conserved phenylalanine or tryptophan, pointing to a likely read error. The chain recombines TRBV6-2 or TRBV6-3 with TRBJ1-6, with 7 bases lining up with TRBD1. This CDR3 region has 15 residues. CDR1 MNHEY and CDR2 SVGEGT come from the germline V gene. V shed 4 bases and J 5 bases; nucleotides not matched to a gene: 5. The CDR3 bases are TGTGCCAGCAGTTCCGGGACAGCCGATAATTCACCCCTCCACTCT. It yields the protein CASSSGTADNSPLHS.

Details on this clonotype: The conserved final phenylalanine or tryptophan is absent from the CDR3, which likely points to a read error. The rearrangement links TRBV14 to TRBJ2-5; TRBD2 matches 10 bases. V lost 1 base to trimming and J lost 6 bases; unmatched junction nucleotides: 8. In germline, CDR1 is SGHDN, CDR2 FVKESK. The CDR3 loop spans 16 amino acids. CDR3: CASSQGRSGRGKTQYS. DNA for the CDR3: TGTGCCAGCAGCCAAGGTCGCAGCGGGAGGGGGAAGACCCAGTACTCC.

This clonotype was observed many times. The J gene is TRBJ2-5, the V gene TRBV7-6; 9 nucleotides match TRBD1. From germline, CDR1 is SGHVS and CDR2 FNYEAQ. The V and J ends lost 5 bases and 4 bases, in that order; junction bases with no gene match: 8. The CDR3 runs 15 residues. The CDR3 bases are TGTGCCAGCAGCCCAGGACAGGGGTACGGAGAGACCCAGTACTTC. It yields the protein CASSPGQGYGETQYF.

This clonotype was counted many times. The chain joins TRBV7-8 to TRBJ1-4; TRBD1 matches at 7 bases. The CDR3 is 16 residues long. V was pared by 6 bases and J by 8 bases, with 15 bases of the junction left unmatched. Germline CDR1 is SGHVS and CDR2 is FQNEAQ. CDR3: CASSRDRTGVKEKLFF. Here the CDR3 DNA reads TGTGCCAGCAGTCGCGACAGAACAGGGGTCAAGGAAAAACTGTTTTTT.

This clonotype was observed many times. V is TRBV19 and J is TRBJ1-1; D may be TRBD1 (5 bases). The CDR3 has 13 residues. Germline loops: CDR1 LNHDA, CDR2 SQIVND (reference sequence). Trimming pared 6 bases from V and 4 bases from J, leaving 12 bases between. CDR3 residues: CASRMGLSTEAFF. The CDR3 nucleotides read TGTGCCAGTAGGATGGGACTTAGCACTGAAGCTTTCTTT.

This chain connects TRBV19 to TRBJ1-6, with TRBD1 as a possible D gene (6 bases). CDR1 is LNHDA and CDR2 is SQIVND in the germline V gene (reference sequence). The CDR3 spans 15 residues. The V end lost 5 bases, the J end lost 14 bases, and 22 bases lay between the germline ends. The CDR3, as DNA: TGTGCCAGTAGTGCCGACAGGACGGGGCCAATCACCCTCCACTTT. It codes for CASSADRTGPITLHF.

This clonotype came up many times. This sequence joins TRBV4-1 and TRBJ1-5, with TRBD1 matching 7 bases. This CDR3 comprises 18 residues. Unmatched junction bases numbered 17, after V lost 6 bases and J lost 3 bases. Looked up from germline, CDR1 is MGHRA and CDR2 is YSYEKL. The DNA of the CDR3 is TGCGCCAGCAGTCCAGCGGCGACAGGGCTTTCGAACAATCAGCCCCAGCATTTT. Protein product: CASSPAATGLSNNQPQHF.

The chain recombines TRBV24-1 with TRBJ2-5; D perhaps matches TRBD2 (5 bases). The DNA end is a closer match to TRBJ2-1, so the J assignment may be wrong. Germline V CDR1 and CDR2: KGHDR, SFDVKD. The CDR3 sequence is 12 residues long. CDR3 sequence: CATSGLERKQFF. DNA of the CDR3: TGTGCCACCAGTGGGCTTGAGCGGAAGCAGTTCTTC.

In this sample, this clonotype turned up many times. The chain carries TRBV2 and TRBJ1-5, with D possibly being TRBD1 (6 bases). V lost 6 bases to trimming and J lost 5 bases, with 17 bases between them. This CDR3 contains 15 residues. CDR1 SNHLY and CDR2 FYNNEI come from the germline V gene. The CDR3 region has the DNA TGTGCCAGCAGCCCTCCGGGACAAACTTATCAGCCCCAGCATTTT. Its protein is CASSPPGQTYQPQHF.

The table lists this clonotype with many counts. This chain joins TRBV24-1 and TRBJ1-1; TRBD1 might be the D (6 bases). This CDR3 region has 13 residues. The germline gives CDR1 KGHDR, CDR2 SFDVKD. Trimming removed 4 bases from V and 12 bases from J, with 17 bases in between. Here the CDR3 reads CATSDSGTSRSFF. DNA for the CDR3: TGTGCCACCAGTGACTCCGGGACAAGTCGATCTTTCTTT.

This clonotype was recorded many times. This sequence joins TRBV14 and TRBJ2-5; possible D gene TRBD1, 5 bases. V lost 4 bases and J lost 1, with 10 bases in between. Germline V gene sequence: CDR1 SGHDN, CDR2 FVKESK. CDR3 length: 14 residues. CDR3 sequence reads: CASSPWTSQETQYF. The DNA for the CDR3 is TGTGCCAGCAGCCCCTGGACATCCCAAGAGACCCAGTACTTC.

This clonotype appeared a few times. V is TRBV9 and J is TRBJ2-7, with 8 bases matching TRBD1. CDR3 length: 15 amino acids. V dropped 4 bases and J dropped 2; count of bases not matched to a gene: 8. Germline loops: CDR1 SGDLS, CDR2 YYNGEE. The CDR3 region is CASSHRQGHPYEQYF. The DNA of the CDR3 is TGTGCCAGCAGCCACCGACAGGGGCACCCCTACGAGCAGTACTTC.